These 27 T cell receptor beta chains came from one sample sequenced in a study of blood T cells in healthy people across ages. Primers used in a second PCR of roughly 7 to 11 cycles were a sample-barcoded 5' primer and a J-beta primer mix. TCRdb re-called the 5' RACE reads with MiXCR, one entry per CDR3 protein. The sample carries more than 1,000,000 distinct CDR3 sequences, under 30% recorded once. The same sample was also studied in work on T cells of mothers and their children.

Input material: blood. Receptors originate from a girl between 2 and 10 years old in good health.

V usage is TRBV7-9 and J usage is TRBJ2-7, with 10 bases identical to TRBD2. V was clipped by 4 bases and J by 4 bases; unmatched bases: 19. CDR1 SEHNR and CDR2 FQNEAQ come from the germline V gene (reference sequence). The CDR3 is 19 residues long. The CDR3 protein is CASSSEALFEAGGPYEQYF. The CDR3 DNA follows: TGTGCCAGCAGCTCCGAGGCTCTGTTTGAAGCGGGAGGGCCATACGAGCAGTACTTC.

V is TRBV11-2 and J is TRBJ1-4, with D uncertain. Germline V gene sequence: CDR1 SGHAT, CDR2 FQNNGV. The CDR3 sequence is 13 residues long. With 3 bases removed from V and 8 bases from J, the gap between germline ends came to 10 bases. CDR3 nucleotide sequence: TGTGCCAGCAGCTTTAGCCCTCGCGAAAAACTGTTTTTT. Its translation: CASSFSPREKLFF.

This clonotype occurred a few times. The V and J genes are TRBV5-1 and TRBJ1-1; TRBD1 might be the D (5 bases). This CDR3 is 13 amino acids long. With 4 bases removed from V and 5 bases from J, the gap between germline ends came to 12 bases. Germline V gives CDR1 SGHRS, CDR2 YFSETQ. The CDR3 loop is CASSDYGGTEAFF. As DNA, the CDR3 is TGCGCCAGCAGCGATTACGGGGGAACTGAAGCTTTCTTT.

This clonotype was counted once. The rearrangement links TRBV6-2 or TRBV6-3 to TRBJ1-1, with D maybe TRBD1 (5 bases). CDR1 and CDR2 from the germline V gene are MNHEY and SVGEGT. Trimming cost V 6 bases and J 4 bases, with 9 bases left between them. CDR3 length: 12 residues. CDR3 sequence (DNA): TGTGCCAGCAGCCTCAGGGCCACTGAAGCTTTCTTT. Protein product: CASSLRATEAFF.

This clonotype showed up just a few times. This sequence joins TRBV9 and TRBJ2-6; TRBD2 is a possible D gene (5 bases). The V end lost 4 bases, the J end lost 4 bases, and 12 bases lay between the germline ends. CDR3 length: 15 residues. Germline CDR1 SGDLS, CDR2 YYNGEE. CDR3 nucleotide sequence: TGTGCCAGCAGCCCTCAATCGGGGGGGGCCAACGTCCTGACTTTC. This codes for CASSPQSGGANVLTF.

The chain links TRBV12-3 or TRBV12-4 to TRBJ1-5; D unresolved. Trimming left V 2 bases short and J 2 bases short, with 1 base between. The CDR3 length is 12 residues. The CDR3 DNA reads as TGTGCCAGCAGTTTACGCAATCAGCCCCAGCATTTT. It codes for CASSLRNQPQHF.

This clonotype appeared a few times. The CDR3 reads CASSQELGGAGTDTQYF. The CDR3 region has the DNA TGCGCCAGCAGCCAAGAATTGGGGGGGGCGGGCACAGATACGCAGTATTTT. The rearrangement uses TRBV4-3 and TRBJ2-3; possibly TRBD2 for D (7 bases). The CDR3 spans 17 residues. Germline CDR1 LGHNA, CDR2 YSLEER. Trimming stripped 0 bases from V and 1 base from J, with 14 bases between.

The chain combines TRBV29-1 with TRBJ1-2; D is possibly TRBD1 (5 bases). Deletions cut 1 base from V and 7 bases from J, with 13 bases between. CDR3 length: 13 residues. CDR1 and CDR2 from the germline V gene are SQVTM and ANQGSEA. The CDR3 sequence is CSVEVFGAAGYTF. The CDR3, as DNA: TGCAGCGTTGAAGTGTTCGGGGCGGCTGGCTACACCTTC.

This clonotype came up a few times. The chain has TRBV5-1 and TRBJ1-1; D might be TRBD1 (6 bases). Trimming left V 7 bases short and J 4 bases short, with 17 bases between. CDR1 and CDR2 (germline): SGHRS, YFSETQ. This CDR3 has 14 amino acids. The CDR3: CASFRRRGTTEAFF. The DNA of the CDR3 is TGCGCCAGCTTTCGAAGGAGGGGGACCACTGAAGCTTTCTTT.

The rearrangement uses TRBV28 and TRBJ2-7, with 7 bases lining up with TRBD2. The CDR3 runs to 14 residues. CDR1 and CDR2 (germline): MDHEN, SYDVKM. Losses at the gene ends were 10 bases for V and 4 bases for J; bases not matched to a gene: 13. The CDR3 protein is CATLRLATFYEQYF. For the CDR3, the DNA is TGTGCCACCTTAAGACTAGCTACCTTTTACGAGCAGTACTTC.

The chain employs TRBV29-1 and TRBJ1-1; D not resolved. This CDR3 contains 13 residues. CDR1 SQVTM and CDR2 ANQGSEA come from the germline V gene. V shed 2 bases and J shed 2 bases, with 9 bases lying between them. CDR3 bases: TGCAGCGTTGAACGGATGGGAAACACTGAAGCTTTCTTT. Translating it yields CSVERMGNTEAFF.

This chain joins TRBV29-1 and TRBJ1-1; D remains unclear. Trimming left V 1 base short and J 3 bases short, with 9 bases between. Germline V lookup: CDR1 SQVTM, CDR2 ANQGSEA. The CDR3 spans 13 residues. The CDR3 DNA is TGCAGCGTTGAAGCGGGGTGGGACACTGAAGCTTTCTTT. Encoded protein: CSVEAGWDTEAFF.

This clonotype has more than one count but fewer than ten. The V and J genes are TRBV27 and TRBJ1-4; 7 bases fit TRBD1. V was pared by 4 bases and J by 8 bases, with 10 bases of the junction left unmatched. The CDR3 consists of 15 residues. Germline CDR1 MNHEY, CDR2 SMNVEV (reference sequence). The CDR3 DNA is TGTGCCAGCAGTTCGATTTTAGGGGGCGGAGAAAAACTGTTTTTT. Its protein is CASSSILGGGEKLFF. The full variable domain, rest sourced from reference TRBV27 and TRBJ1-4, is EAQVTQNPRYLITVTGKKLTVTCSQNMNHEYMSWYRQDPGLGLRQIYYSMNVEVTDKGDVPEGYKVSRKEKRNFPLILESPSPNQTSLYFCASSSILGGGEKLFFGSGTQLSVL.

The chain has TRBV7-9 and TRBJ1-1; no clear D gene. In germline, CDR1 is SEHNR, CDR2 FQNEAQ (reference sequence). With 7 bases removed from V and 2 bases from J, the gap between germline ends came to 8 bases. This CDR3 is 12 amino acids long. CDR3: CASTLLNTEAFF. The CDR3 nucleotides read TGTGCCAGCACCCTACTAAACACTGAAGCTTTCTTT. Drawing the rest from reference TRBV7-9 and TRBJ1-1, the complete variable domain is DTGVSQNPRHKITKRGQNVTFRCDPISEHNRLYWYRQTLGQGPEFLTYFQNEAQLEKSRLLSDRFSAERPKGSFSTLEIQRTEQGDSAMYLCASTLLNTEAFFGQGTRLTVV.

A few counts support this clonotype. The chain recombines TRBV10-3 with TRBJ2-2; D unresolved. In germline, CDR1 is ENHRY, CDR2 SYGVKD. The CDR3 runs to 13 residues. V shed 2 bases and J shed 5 bases, with 6 bases lying between them. CDR3 coding DNA: TGTGCCATCAGTGAGGATTCAACCGGGGAGCTGTTTTTT. It specifies CAISEDSTGELFF.

This clonotype was recorded only once. The chain uses TRBV12-3 or TRBV12-4 and TRBJ1-2; TRBD1 matches 8 bases. Losses at the gene ends were 5 bases for V and 7 bases for J; bases not matched to a gene: 15. This CDR3 region has 16 residues. The CDR3 loop is CASSRGTGFTELGYTF. DNA for the CDR3: TGTGCCAGCAGTCGCGGGACAGGCTTTACGGAACTTGGCTACACCTTC.

The table lists this clonotype with a few counts. The chain uses TRBV12-5 and TRBJ2-3; the D gene is possibly TRBD2 (5 bases). Trimming shortened V by 9 bases and J by 1 base, and 11 bases separated the two germline ends. CDR1 is LGHNT, CDR2 FRNRAP, per germline. This CDR3 is built from 13 residues. The CDR3 here is CASRRSGTDTQYF. The CDR3 DNA reads TGTGCTAGCCGGCGTAGCGGCACAGATACGCAGTATTTT.

The chain combines TRBV19 with TRBJ2-7; D gene unclear. With 2 bases removed from V and 2 bases from J, the gap between germline ends came to 13 bases. From germline, CDR1 is LNHDA and CDR2 SQIVND (reference sequence). The CDR3 runs to 15 residues. This chain's CDR3 is CASSISLGETYEQYF. The CDR3 DNA reads TGTGCCAGTAGTATAAGCCTCGGAGAGACCTACGAGCAGTACTTC.

This clonotype showed up just a few times. The chain carries TRBV9 and TRBJ1-5, with D unclear. The V gene's germline CDR1 is SGDLS and CDR2 YYNGEE. V was clipped by 0 bases and J by 3 bases, with 13 bases between them. The CDR3 loop spans 16 amino acids. The CDR3 region has the DNA TGTGCCAGCAGCGTAGGCGTCTCGGGGTACAATCAGCCCCAGCATTTT. Its translation: CASSVGVSGYNQPQHF.

V gene TRBV7-9 combines with J gene TRBJ2-7; 7 bases are shared with TRBD2. The junction had 11 bases not matched to a gene; V was cut back by 2 bases and J by 4 bases. The CDR3 contains 16 residues. Germline assignment: CDR1 SEHNR and CDR2 FQNEAQ (reference sequence). The CDR3 DNA sequence: TGTGCCAGCAGCTTAAGCATGGTGGGGGGGATTTACGAGCAGTACTTC. Residues: CASSLSMVGGIYEQYF.

The gene calls are TRBV2 and TRBJ1-2; the D is unclear. Germline V gives CDR1 SNHLY, CDR2 FYNNEI. Trimming left V 10 bases short and J 2 bases short, with 17 bases between. The CDR3 runs to 14 residues. CDR3 in amino acids: CATGFEFRNYGYTF. For the CDR3, the DNA is TGTGCCACCGGTTTTGAGTTCAGGAACTATGGCTACACCTTC.

The rearrangement links TRBV11-2 to TRBJ2-5; D gene uncertain. V lost 1 base and J lost 5, with 14 bases in between. Per the germline V gene, CDR1 is SGHAT and CDR2 is FQNNGV. This CDR3 is 15 amino acids long. CDR3 nucleotide sequence: TGTGCCAGCAGCTTAGCCTTAGCCCCTGGGGAGACCCAGTACTTC. Protein: CASSLALAPGETQYF.

The V and J genes are TRBV7-9 and TRBJ2-3, with 11 bases aligning to TRBD2. J was trimmed by 11 bases and V by 3 bases; bases with no gene match: 4. Looked up from germline, CDR1 is SEHNR and CDR2 is FQNEAQ (reference sequence). The CDR3 runs to 13 residues. This chain's CDR3 is CASSLVAGGKQYF. The CDR3 coding sequence is TGTGCCAGCAGCTTGGTAGCGGGGGGGAAGCAGTATTTT.

This clonotype was detected only a few times. The rearrangement links TRBV6-5 to TRBJ1-2; D ambiguous. CDR3 length equals 14 residues. Germline lookup yields CDR1 MNHEY and CDR2 SVGAGI. V gave up 6 bases and J gave up 4 bases, with 15 bases separating them. This CDR3 reads CASSSRHSSYGYTF. CDR3 nucleotides: TGTGCCAGCAGCAGCCGGCACTCGAGCTATGGCTACACCTTC.

The rearrangement links TRBV7-8 to TRBJ2-5; D gene unclear. The J call may be mistaken, given a closer DNA end match to TRBJ2-7. Germline CDR1 and CDR2: SGHVS and FQNEAQ. CDR3 length: 15 amino acids. The DNA for the CDR3 is TGTGCCAGCAGCTTAGTAGGTACTCCAGCCTACGAGCAGTACTTC. This encodes CASSLVGTPAYEQYF.

This clonotype occurred a few times. The chain is built from TRBV7-9 and TRBJ2-7, with D tentatively TRBD2 (6 bases). CDR3 length: 14 amino acids. Germline assignment: CDR1 SEHNR and CDR2 FQNEAQ (reference sequence). Between the trimmed V and J ends, which lost 5 bases and 2 bases, there was a span of 13 bases. The CDR3 DNA sequence: TGTGCCAGCAGCGAGAGGACTATTGCCTACGAGCAGTACTTC. Residues: CASSERTIAYEQYF.

The rearrangement joins TRBV29-1 to TRBJ1-2; TRBD1 matches at 9 bases. The germline gives CDR1 SQVTM, CDR2 ANQGSEA. V was clipped by 6 bases and J by 3 bases; unmatched bases: 2. CDR3 length: 12 residues. The CDR3 region has the DNA TGCAGCGTCCGGGACAGGGACTATGGCTACACCTTC. Encoded protein: CSVRDRDYGYTF.